Each of the 15 T cell receptor beta chains below was sequenced from the same sample in a study of T cell responses to AZD1222 COVID-19 vaccine. This table comes from immunoSEQ multiplex PCR, and its TCRdb copy is limited to in-frame clones, with some not included. Among about 140,000 clones listed, around 90% were seen once. The specimen was peripheral blood, collected 28 days after the second dose of the MenACWY control vaccine. The receptors were sampled from an adult who received the MenACWY meningococcal vaccine as a control.

CDR3 nucleotide sequence: TGTGCCAGCAGCCACAAAGGAGGGACTAGCGGGAGGGGCGGCTCCTACAATGAGCAGTTCTTC. Translation: CASSHKGGTSGRGGSYNEQFF. V usage is TRBV6-2 or TRBV6-3 and J usage is TRBJ2-1; 16 bases agree with TRBD2. CDR3 length: 21 residues. From germline, CDR1 is MNHEY and CDR2 SVGEGT. Trimming took 6 bases from V and 0 from J; bases not matched to a gene: 14.

The chain joins TRBV12-3 or TRBV12-4 to TRBJ1-1; TRBD1 might be the D (5 bases). CDR3 length equals 13 residues. Trimming removed 7 bases at V and 8 bases at J, with 17 bases between. CDR3 protein: CASNRDGPREAFF. DNA of the CDR3: TGTGCCAGCAATAGGGACGGGCCTAGAGAAGCTTTCTTT.

The gene calls are TRBV3-1 (or the pseudogene TRBV3-2) and TRBJ2-3; D unresolved. Trimming removed 0 bases at V and 1 base at J, with 5 bases between. Germline assignment: CDR1 LGHDT and CDR2 YNNKEL (reference sequence). The CDR3 is made up of 14 amino acids. CDR3 amino acids: CASSQDFGTDTQYF. DNA of the CDR3: TGTGCCAGCAGCCAAGATTTTGGCACAGATACGCAGTATTTT.

CDR3 residues: CASSRDRGAYNEQFF. The CDR3 bases are TGTGCCAGCTCACGGGACAGGGGGGCCTACAATGAGCAGTTCTTC. The V gene is TRBV18, the J gene TRBJ2-1, with TRBD1 matching 11 bases. V shed 4 bases, J shed 2 bases, and the junction held 1 base outside the gene matches. The CDR3 is 15 amino acids. Germline V gene data show CDR1 as KGHSH and CDR2 as LQKENI. The full variable domain, in which reference TRBV18 and TRBJ2-1 provide the parts outside the CDR3, is NAGVMQNPRHLVRRRGQEARLRCSPMKGHSHVYWYRQLPEEGLKFMVYLQKENIIDESGMPKERFSAEFPKEGPSILRIQQVVRGDSAAYFCASSRDRGAYNEQFFGPGTRLTVL.

The V gene is TRBV6-5, the J gene TRBJ1-1; 7 bases are a match to TRBD1. V dropped 11 bases and J dropped 4; count of bases not matched to a gene: 16. This CDR3 contains 15 residues. Germline-derived CDR1 and CDR2 are MNHEY and SVGAGI. The DNA for the CDR3 is TGTGCCTCCCGTGAAATGAAGGGGGCGGCCACTGAAGCTTTCTTT. Its protein product is CASREMKGAATEAFF.

The sample holds one count of this clone. Other nucleotide sequences from this sample produce the same CDR3. This sequence joins TRBV18 and TRBJ2-5, with D maybe TRBD1 (6 bases). Trimming took 2 bases from V and 3 from J, leaving 7 bases between them. CDR1 KGHSH and CDR2 LQKENI come from the germline V gene. CDR3 length: 13 residues. As DNA, the CDR3 is TGTGCCAGCTCACCAGGGGGCGAAGAGACCCAGTACTTC. Protein product: CASSPGGEETQYF.

V usage is TRBV28 and J usage is TRBJ1-4, with D perhaps matching TRBD1 (6 bases). This CDR3 has 16 amino acids. With 5 bases removed from V and 0 bases from J, the gap between germline ends came to 13 bases. CDR1 and CDR2 (germline): MDHEN, SYDVKM. CDR3 nucleotides: TGTGCCAGCAGTCCCCGGACAGCTGCAACTAATGAAAAACTGTTTTTT. Its protein is CASSPRTAATNEKLFF. The full variable domain, its missing parts supplied by reference TRBV28 and TRBJ1-4, is DVKVTQSSRYLVKRTGEKVFLECVQDMDHENMFWYRQDPGLGLRLIYFSYDVKMKEKGDIPEGYSVSREKKERFSLILESASTNQTSMYLCASSPRTAATNEKLFFGSGTQLSVL.

CDR3 sequence reads: CASSMDANTGELFF. CDR3 DNA: TGTGCCAGTAGTATGGACGCGAACACCGGGGAGCTGTTTTTT. The chain employs TRBV19 and TRBJ2-2; no definite D call. From germline, CDR1 is LNHDA and CDR2 SQIVND (reference sequence). The V gene lost 3 bases and the J gene lost 0 bases, with 5 bases spanning the gap. The CDR3 extends over 14 amino acids.

The chain carries TRBV5-1 and TRBJ2-5; 7 bases map to TRBD1. The CDR3 is 15 amino acids. The V gene end was trimmed by 4 bases and the J gene end by 1 base; junction bases not matched to a gene: 7. The germline gives CDR1 SGHRS, CDR2 YFSETQ. CDR3 sequence: CASSPQGQLQETQYF. CDR3 sequence (DNA): TGCGCCAGCAGCCCCCAGGGACAGCTCCAAGAGACCCAGTACTTC. Full variable domain (remainder filled in from reference TRBV5-1 and TRBJ2-5): KAGVTQTPRYLIKTRGQQVTLSCSPISGHRSVSWYQQTPGQGLQFLFEYFSETQRNKGNFPGRFSGRQFSNSRSEMNVSTLELGDSALYLCASSPQGQLQETQYFGPGTRLLVL.

The rearrangement joins TRBV6-5 to TRBJ1-4; 7 nucleotides match TRBD1. J was trimmed by 0 bases and V by 4 bases; bases with no gene match: 2. CDR1 and CDR2 from the germline V gene are MNHEY and SVGAGI. This CDR3 is 15 amino acids long. The DNA of the CDR3 is TGTGCCAGCAGTTCTGGGACAGCAACTAATGAAAAACTGTTTTTT. Translating it yields CASSSGTATNEKLFF.

J is TRBJ2-2 and V is TRBV28; a possible D gene is TRBD2 (6 bases). V was pared by 5 bases and J by 5 bases, with 24 bases between. The CDR3 spans 18 residues. Germline assignment: CDR1 MDHEN and CDR2 SYDVKM. The CDR3, as DNA: TGTGCCAGCAGTCTCTATCCCCTGGGGCAGGGAGGAACCGGGGAGCTGTTTTTT. As protein: CASSLYPLGQGGTGELFF.

V and J are TRBV19 and TRBJ1-5, with D maybe TRBD1 (6 bases). The CDR3 runs 16 residues. Germline V gives CDR1 LNHDA, CDR2 SQIVND (reference sequence). V shed 3 bases and J shed 4 bases, with 16 bases lying between them. This CDR3 is CASSIITGLSNQPQHF. CDR3 DNA: TGTGCCAGTAGTATCATCACAGGGCTTAGTAATCAGCCCCAGCATTTT.

The rearrangement uses TRBV19 and TRBJ1-5; TRBD1 might be the D (5 bases). Between the trimmed V and J ends, which lost 7 bases and 9 bases, there was a span of 16 bases. The CDR3 sequence is 13 residues long. In germline, CDR1 is LNHDA, CDR2 SQIVND (reference sequence). For the CDR3, the DNA is TGTGCCAGTAACGGGGGTTTATTAGGGCCCCAGCATTTT. Translation gives CASNGGLLGPQHF.

This chain links TRBV12-3 or TRBV12-4 with TRBJ2-7; 8 nucleotides align to TRBD1. J was trimmed by 3 bases and V by 8 bases; bases with no gene match: 6. The CDR3 spans 13 residues. The CDR3 nucleotides are TGTGCCAGCGGTGGACAGGGAAACTACGAGCAGTACTTC. Translating gives CASGGQGNYEQYF.

This clone was found once. The rearrangement uses TRBV12-3 or TRBV12-4 and TRBJ2-7; 8 bases are shared with TRBD2. The CDR3 is 13 amino acids. V trimming: 6 bases; J trimming: 4 bases; junction bases outside the gene matches: 5. This CDR3 reads CASSGGVGYEQYF. The CDR3 coding sequence is TGTGCCAGCAGCGGGGGGGTAGGTTACGAGCAGTACTTC.